A selection of T cell receptor beta chains follows, all from one sample in a study of shared clonotypes between healthy human individuals. This table comes from immunoSEQ multiplex PCR, and its TCRdb copy is limited to in-frame clones, with some not included. The table has about 450,000 clones, roughly 85% seen once. The source material was PBMCs. Receptors were obtained from a woman aged 40 to 50 in good health. Some clones in this sample may be carry-over from other donors' samples. The CDR3 runs from the conserved cysteine through the conserved F or W. D genes are given only for firm matches. For some rows the clone size is stated as once, few or many, or as a class when expanded; others skip it.

V gene	J gene	clone size	D gene	CDR3 DNA	CDR3 protein
TRBV18	TRBJ1-2	-	-	TGTGCCAGCTCACCTACTCAACAGGTTAACTATGGCTACACCTTC	CASSPTQQVNYGYTF
TRBV19	TRBJ2-1	once	TRBD2	TGTGCCAGTAGTATTAGACTAGCGGGAAGCAATGAGCAGTTCTTC	CASSIRLAGSNEQFF
TRBV7-9	TRBJ2-1	-	TRBD2	TGTGCCAGCAGCTTTACTAGCGCCCACAATGAGCAGTTCTTC	CASSFTSAHNEQFF
TRBV5-1	TRBJ2-7	few	TRBD1	TGCGCCAGCAGCAAAGAACCGGGACAGGGGATCAACGAGCAGTACTTC	CASSKEPGQGINEQYF
TRBV28	TRBJ1-1	-	-	TGTGCCAGCAGGGAGAACACTGAAGCTTTCTTT	CASRENTEAFF
TRBV15	TRBJ1-5	-	-	TGTGCCACCAGCGTCGGGAATCAGCCCCAGCATTTT	CATSVGNQPQHF
TRBV10-1	TRBJ2-2	-	TRBD1	TGCGCCAGCAGGGGGGACAGGGTAACCGGGGAGCTGTTTTTT	CASRGDRVTGELFF
TRBV7-2	TRBJ2-7	once	-	TGTGCCAGCAGCCGTAGGGGCGGTGGATCATCCTACGAGCAGTACTTC	CASSRRGGGSSYEQYF
TRBV27	TRBJ1-2	-	TRBD1	TGTGCCAGCAGCTCCTGGGACAGCTCAGACTATGGCTACACCTTC	CASSSWDSSDYGYTF
TRBV7-2	TRBJ2-7	-	TRBD1	TGTGCCAGCAGCATGACAGGGGGCGCAGGAAGAAGCTACGAGCAGTACTTC	CASSMTGGAGRSYEQYF
TRBV5-4	TRBJ2-5	-	-	TGTGCCAGCAGCTTGGCCCAGCTCCAAGAGACCCAGTACTTC	CASSLAQLQETQYF
TRBV10-3	TRBJ1-1	few	TRBD1	TGTGCCACGGGGACAGTTAATATGAACACTGAAGCTTTCTTT	CATGTVNMNTEAFF
TRBV29-1	TRBJ2-1	-	TRBD2	TGCAGCGTAGCCGGGACTACCTTCTACAATGAGCAGTTCTTC	CSVAGTTFYNEQFF
TRBV30	TRBJ1-3	-	TRBD1	TGTGCCTGGAGTCGGACAGGTGGAAACACCATATATTTT	CAWSRTGGNTIYF
TRBV7-9	TRBJ1-1	-	-	TGTGCCAGCAGCTTAGACCCCGGGAGTACTGAAGCTTTCTTT	CASSLDPGSTEAFF
TRBV9	TRBJ2-5	-	-	TGTGCCAGCAGCGTAGCGGGTACGCACCAAGAGACCCAGTACTTC	CASSVAGTHQETQYF
TRBV11-2	TRBJ2-1	-	-	TGTGCCAGCAGCTTAGATAGGGAGCGGGAGCAGTTCTTC	CASSLDREREQFF
TRBV9	TRBJ2-1	once	TRBD1	TGTGCCAGCAGCGCGTCAGGGGGCAGAGATGAGCAGTTCTTC	CASSASGGRDEQFF
TRBV19	TRBJ1-2	-	-	TGTGCCAGTAGACCCACAGGGCATGGTTACTATGGCTACACCTTC	CASRPTGHGYYGYTF
TRBV19	TRBJ2-2	-	-	TGTGCCAGTAGTCTCCAATATAACACCGGGGAGCTGTTTTTT	CASSLQYNTGELFF
TRBV15	TRBJ1-3	-	TRBD1	TGTGCCACCAGTGCGGACAGGAGGGACACCATATATTTT	CATSADRRDTIYF
TRBV18	TRBJ1-5	-	TRBD1	TGTGCCAGCTCAAGTGAGGGGGCGAGCAATCAGCCCCAGCATTTT	CASSSEGASNQPQHF
TRBV7-9	TRBJ2-2	-	-	TGTGCCAGCAGCTTAGGGCGGGCATGGTTAGCGAACACCGGGGAGCTGTTTTTT	CASSLGRAWLANTGELFF
TRBV20-1	TRBJ2-3	-	-	TGCAGTGCGGAGAGGGCAGATACGCAGTATTTT	CSAERADTQYF
TRBV11-1	TRBJ1-2	many	TRBD1	TGTGCCAGCAGCCAGGGGGCCTATGGCTACACCTTC	CASSQGAYGYTF
TRBV28	TRBJ1-1	-	TRBD1	TGTGCTAGCAAAGGGACAGGGAGGTACACTGAAGCTTTCTTT	CASKGTGRYTEAFF
TRBV6-6	TRBJ1-3	many	TRBD1	TGTGCCAGCAGTTACGGGACAGGGGGCCCTGGAAACACCATATATTTT	CASSYGTGGPGNTIYF
TRBV5-1	TRBJ2-6	-	-	TGCGCCAGCAGCTTGGCTGGGCGTCTGGGGGCTGGGGCCAACGTCCTGACTTTC	CASSLAGRLGAGANVLTF
TRBV7-3	TRBJ2-7	-	-	TGTGCCAGCAGCCCGAACAGGGCCTACGAGCAGTACTTC	CASSPNRAYEQYF
TRBV19	TRBJ2-6	-	-	TGTGCCAGCGGAAAATCTGGGGCCAACGTCCTGACTTTC	CASGKSGANVLTF
TRBV27	TRBJ2-7	-	-	TGTGCCAGCAGCCCGGGGTCCCAGCTAGCGCAGAGCTCCTACGAGCAGTACTTC	CASSPGSQLAQSSYEQYF
TRBV28	TRBJ1-3	few	-	TGTGCCAGCGAGGATAGCTCTGGAAACACCATATATTTT	CASEDSSGNTIYF
TRBV5-1	TRBJ2-2	-	TRBD2	TGCGCCAGCAGCCCAGGAGGGCGGGAGAGTACCGGGAAGCTGTTTTTT	CASSPGGRESTGKLFF
TRBV28	TRBJ1-2	-	TRBD1	TGTGCCAGCAGTTTATTGCAGGGGGCGCGTGATGGCTACACCTTC	CASSLLQGARDGYTF
TRBV4-2	TRBJ2-7	-	TRBD2	TGTGCCAGCAGCCAAGATCCGGGAGGTTGGTACGAGCAGTACTTC	CASSQDPGGWYEQYF
TRBV7-2	TRBJ2-2	-	TRBD2	TGTGCCAGCAGCATAAACGCGGGAGAGGGCACCGGGGAGCTGTTTTTT	CASSINAGEGTGELFF
TRBV28	TRBJ1-4	-	-	TGTGCCAGCAGTTGGGGTGGAGAACTGTTTTTT	CASSWGGELFF
TRBV11-2	TRBJ2-7	-	-	TGTGCCAGCAGCTTAGACAGGGGGGACGAGCAGTACTTC	CASSLDRGDEQYF
TRBV10-2	TRBJ1-5	many	-	TGCGCCAGCAGTGACCTAACCCGGAGGGGCAATCAGCCCCAGCATTTT	CASSDLTRRGNQPQHF
TRBV27	TRBJ2-5	few	TRBD2	TGTGCCAGCAGTTTATGGAACGCGGGGGGTCAAGAGACCCAGTACTTC	CASSLWNAGGQETQYF
TRBV7-3	TRBJ2-1	-	-	TGTGCCAGCAGCTTCCGGGACACCTACAATGAGCAGTTCTTC	CASSFRDTYNEQFF
TRBV19	TRBJ2-6	-	TRBD2	TGTGCCACATCCGGGACTAGCGGCTCTGGGGCCAACGTCCTGACTTTC	CATSGTSGSGANVLTF
TRBV7-6	TRBJ2-1	-	-	TGTGCCAGCAGCTTAGCGCTAGACAATGAGCAGTTCTTC	CASSLALDNEQFF
TRBV19	TRBJ2-1	-	-	TGTGCCAGCGACCCGGGACTCGCGTTTCCGCGTAATGGGCAGTTCTTC	CASDPGLAFPRNGQFF
TRBV18	TRBJ2-1	-	-	TGTGCCAGCTCACCGGGCAGGGGAGGTGGCAATGAGCAGTTCTTC	CASSPGRGGGNEQFF
TRBV28	TRBJ1-4	-	-	TGTGCCTCTCGACAGGACCGGGATGAAAAACTGTTTTTT	CASRQDRDEKLFF
TRBV6-6	TRBJ1-4	-	TRBD1	TGTGCCAGCAGAGCCAACAGGGGGTGGGATGAAAAACTGTTTTTT	CASRANRGWDEKLFF
TRBV5-1	TRBJ1-2	-	TRBD1	TGCGCCAGCAAGCAAACCGGGACAGACCTCTATGGCTACACCTTC	CASKQTGTDLYGYTF
TRBV28	TRBJ1-2	-	-	TGTGCCAGCAGTCGTAACTATGGCTACACCTTC	CASSRNYGYTF
TRBV10-1	TRBJ2-2	-	TRBD2	TGCGCCAGCAGAACTAGCGCGAACACCGGGGAGCTGTTTTTT	CASRTSANTGELFF
TRBV6-5	TRBJ2-5	-	-	TGTGCCAGCAGTTGTGTAAAAGAGACCCAGTACTTC	CASSCVKETQYF
TRBV15	TRBJ2-7	-	-	TGTGCCACCAGCAGAGTTGGGGGCTACGACGAGCAGTACTTC	CATSRVGGYDEQYF
TRBV7-2	TRBJ1-5	-	-	TGTGCAAGCAGCTTAGAAGGGACGACCAATCAGCCCCAGCATTTT	CASSLEGTTNQPQHF
TRBV7-2	TRBJ2-3	-	-	TGTGCCAGCAGCTTAGTTGGGTCCCCCTTCACAGATACGCAGTATTTT	CASSLVGSPFTDTQYF
TRBV5-1	TRBJ2-7	-	-	TGCGCCAGCAGCTTGGCCTTGGGGGTCGAGCAGTACTTC	CASSLALGVEQYF
TRBV29-1	TRBJ2-3	few	-	TGCAGCGCGCAAGCGGCGGGGCACACAGATACGCAGTATTTT	CSAQAAGHTDTQYF
TRBV15	TRBJ2-6	-	-	TGTGCCACCAGCAGAGATCTCAGGAGTCACTCTGGGGCCAACGTCCTGACTTTC	CATSRDLRSHSGANVLTF
TRBV4-2	TRBJ2-7	few	TRBD2	TGTGCCAGCAGCCAAGAGGTAACTAGCGGGGGGCCCTACGAGCAGTACTTC	CASSQEVTSGGPYEQYF
TRBV6-1	TRBJ2-1	-	TRBD2	TGTGCCAGCAGTGAAGAGGGCCTAGCGGGAGTTGTGGTGAATGAGCAGTTCTTC	CASSEEGLAGVVVNEQFF